A single T cell receptor beta chain is shown here with its context. This sample was included in a study of blood T cell repertoires in COVID-19. As processed by the authors: Scientists estimated how many nucleated cells there were by amplifying reference gene primers. Only in-frame clones appear in the TCRdb table, and some are missing; sequencing was by immunoSEQ multiplex PCR. From that table come the V and J calls and clone size; the DNA was used to work out D and trimming. The profile shows 150,000 to 180,000 clones, about 90% of them singletons. The CDR3 contains 13 residues. Germline CDR1 LGHNA, CDR2 YNFKEQ. The V end lost 1 base, the J end lost 8 bases, and 11 bases lay between the germline ends.

This receptor was taken from a man aged 50-60 years with acute or convalescent COVID-19. Sequencing was carried out using peripheral blood. The rearrangement links TRBV4-2 to TRBJ1-2; D gene unclear. In DNA, the CDR3 is TGTGCCAGCAGCCAAGGGATGACAAGGGGCTACACCTTC. Amino acids: CASSQGMTRGYTF.